This record covers a single T cell receptor (beta chain). The CDR3 extends over 16 amino acids. In germline, CDR1 is SGHTA, CDR2 FQGNSA. V lost 6 bases to trimming and J lost 0 bases; unmatched junction nucleotides: 8. Participant-given clinical history determined each cohort assignment. Donors in Cohort 3 who had recovered were those with two negative PCRs, healthcare professional clearance, or resolution of their symptoms. This entry belongs to a study of blood T cell repertoires in COVID-19. Study information: Whether acute or convalescent, the COVID-19 samples came from the United States, Italy and Spain. In each case, the material was cDNA or gDNA derived from T cells, B-cell-depleted T cells, or PBMCs.

Assay used: immunoSEQ multiplex PCR; TCRdb lists only in-frame clones, some missing. The repertoire holds more than 200,000 clones, with about 89% as singletons. The sequencing input was PBMCs or T cells enriched from blood (not recorded which). This TCR was sampled from a woman in her twenties or thirties who had recovered from COVID-19. The J gene is TRBJ1-2, the V gene TRBV7-2; 9 nucleotides match TRBD1. This CDR3 reads CASRYTGGGANYGYTF. The CDR3 bases are TGTGCCAGCAGATACACAGGGGGCGGTGCTAACTATGGCTACACCTTC.